Listed here are 17 T cell receptor beta chains from one sample, sequenced in a study of cytomegalovirus exposure and HLA in healthy donors. Researchers ran the PCR with 60 Vbeta and 13 Jbeta primers. Only in-frame clones appear in the TCRdb table, and some are missing; sequencing was by immunoSEQ multiplex PCR. This table has some 110,000 clones, 65% to 75% appearing once. The sequencing sample was made of PBMCs. These receptors were collected from a man aged 25-45 years in good health and CMV-seropositive.

The V gene is TRBV19, the J gene TRBJ1-2; 7 bases fit TRBD1. Germline V gives CDR1 LNHDA, CDR2 SQIVND (reference sequence). The CDR3 totals 14 residues. Trimming removed 5 bases from V and 7 bases from J; junction bases left unmatched: 10. CDR3 amino acids: CASSHNQGGSGYTF. DNA for the CDR3: TGTGCCAGTAGTCACAATCAGGGGGGAAGTGGCTACACCTTC.

The rearrangement uses TRBV10-2 and TRBJ2-5; 8 bases are shared with TRBD2. The assigned J gene may be wrong: the sequence end matches TRBJ2-7 better. This CDR3 region has 14 residues. Germline CDR1 is WSHSY and CDR2 is SAAADI. This CDR3 is CASSLAGSSYEQYF. CDR3 bases: TGCGCCAGCAGTCTAGCGGGCAGCTCCTACGAGCAGTACTTC.

The gene calls are TRBV7-8 and TRBJ2-2; tentatively, D is TRBD2 (7 bases). Trimming removed 6 bases at V and 6 bases at J, with 20 bases between. Germline assignment: CDR1 SGHVS and CDR2 FQNEAQ. The CDR3 consists of 16 residues. The CDR3 sequence is CASSYRGGAQPGELFF. CDR3 in DNA: TGTGCCAGCAGTTATCGAGGGGGGGCGCAACCCGGGGAGCTGTTTTTT.

V usage is TRBV27 and J usage is TRBJ1-5, with D uncertain. The CDR3 extends over 14 amino acids. The germline V and J ends were trimmed by 0 bases and 6 bases, with 9 bases remaining between them. The germline V gene has CDR1 MNHEY and CDR2 SMNVEV (reference sequence). The CDR3 region has the DNA TGTGCCAGCAGTTTATCCCGGGGAGGTCAGCCCCAGCATTTT. Protein: CASSLSRGGQPQHF.

The chain couples TRBV27 to TRBJ1-1; D gene ambiguous. This CDR3 is 15 amino acids long. With 4 bases removed from V and 3 bases from J, the gap between germline ends came to 15 bases. Germline CDR1 is MNHEY and CDR2 is SMNVEV (reference sequence). Here the CDR3 reads CASSSILPADTEAFF. The DNA of the CDR3 is TGTGCCAGCAGTTCCATACTTCCTGCGGACACTGAAGCTTTCTTT.

This chain connects TRBV27 to TRBJ1-5, with TRBD1 identical over 11 bases. Trimming took 3 bases from V and 3 from J; bases not matched to a gene: 4. Looked up from germline, CDR1 is MNHEY and CDR2 is SMNVEV (reference sequence). This CDR3 contains 16 residues. CDR3 protein: CASSFPGQGANQPQHF. The CDR3 coding sequence is TGTGCCAGCAGTTTCCCAGGACAGGGGGCCAATCAGCCCCAGCATTTT.

This chain joins TRBV18 and TRBJ2-1; a weak D match, TRBD2 (6 bases). With 3 bases removed from V and 6 bases from J, the gap between germline ends came to 15 bases. The germline V gene has CDR1 KGHSH and CDR2 LQKENI. The CDR3 contains 15 residues. Here the CDR3 DNA reads TGTGCCAGCTCACCGGGGGGTAGCGGCCCCAATGAGCAGTTCTTC. The encoded protein is CASSPGGSGPNEQFF.

Of note for this clone: A much larger clone differs from this one at a single base, so this may be a read error. The rearrangement uses TRBV5-4 and TRBJ2-5; 10 positions agree with TRBD1. The last part of the DNA fits TRBJ2-7 better; the J call may be wrong. Germline V gene data show CDR1 as SGHNT and CDR2 as YYREEE (reference sequence). This CDR3 comprises 14 residues. CDR3 DNA sequence: TGTGCCAGCAGCTCCGGGACAGGGGCCTACGAGCAGTACTTC. Amino acids: CASSSGTGAYEQYF.

The chain has TRBV6-5 and TRBJ2-7; 11 bases agree with TRBD2. After removal of 0 bases from V and 3 bases from J, the junction contained 1 base not matched to a gene. The CDR3 totals 15 residues. Looked up from germline, CDR1 is MNHEY and CDR2 is SVGAGI. CDR3 nucleotide sequence: TGTGCCAGCAGTTACTCACTAGCGGGGGTCTACGAGCAGTACTTC. Amino acids: CASSYSLAGVYEQYF.

This rearrangement joins TRBV5-1 to TRBJ1-2; TRBD1 matches at 9 bases. J lost 8 bases, V lost 2 bases, and 7 bases had no gene match. Germline CDR1 is SGHRS and CDR2 is YFSETQ. CDR3 length equals 14 residues. The CDR3 nucleotides are TGCGCCAGCAGCTTTGGACAGGGGCAAGGGGGCTACACCTTC. Protein: CASSFGQGQGGYTF.

V and J are TRBV27 and TRBJ2-7, with D maybe TRBD1 (6 bases). The CDR3 is 12 residues long. V lost 4 bases and J lost 6, with 10 bases in between. Germline V gene sequence: CDR1 MNHEY, CDR2 SMNVEV (reference sequence). For the CDR3, the DNA is TGTGCCAGCAGTTCGACAGGCCCCGAGCAGTACTTC. This codes for CASSSTGPEQYF.

The chain couples TRBV14 to TRBJ2-7, with D uncertain. The germline CDR1 and CDR2 sequences are SGHDN and FVKESK. The CDR3 contains 15 residues. The ends were cut back, 1 base at V and 4 bases at J, with 14 bases in the middle. The CDR3 DNA reads TGTGCCAGCAGCCAAGGGTTACAGTCATTTTACGAGCAGTACTTC. This codes for CASSQGLQSFYEQYF.

This clone was counted once. The J gene is TRBJ2-7, the V gene TRBV28, with D possibly matching TRBD1 (5 bases). This CDR3 is 15 amino acids long. The V end was cut by 5 bases, the J end by 1 base, with 15 bases between. Germline V gives CDR1 MDHEN, CDR2 SYDVKM. The CDR3 DNA reads as TGTGCCAGCAGTCACCCAAGGGGCTCGTCCTACGAGCAGTACTTC. This gives the protein CASSHPRGSSYEQYF.

The chain uses TRBV6-1 and TRBJ1-5; D gene unclear. This CDR3 comprises 15 residues. Trimming took off 11 bases at V and 2 bases at J, with 19 bases between the two ends. Per the germline V gene, CDR1 is MNHNS and CDR2 is SASEGT. The CDR3 region has the DNA TGTGCCTGCCGAGGAGGCCCAGGCGGCAATCAGCCCCAGCATTTT. This sequence encodes CACRGGPGGNQPQHF.

This clone has only one observation. The chain joins TRBV5-6 to TRBJ2-5, with TRBD2 as a possible D gene (6 bases). V was cut by 0 bases and J by 4 bases, with 16 bases left in between. CDR3 length equals 16 residues. Germline values: CDR1 SGHDT, CDR2 YYEEEE. Here the CDR3 DNA reads TGTGCCAGCAGCTTGGCTGTGGCGGGGCTAGGAGAGACCCAGTACTTC. Translated: CASSLAVAGLGETQYF.

The chain joins TRBV28 to TRBJ2-7, with TRBD2 matching over 10 bases. Germline CDR1 reads MDHEN; CDR2 reads SYDVKM. The CDR3 sequence is 17 residues long. Trimming removed 6 bases from V and 0 bases from J; junction bases left unmatched: 11. DNA of the CDR3: TGTGCCAGCAGGCGGACTAGCGGCCATTACCACTCCTACGAGCAGTACTTC. It yields the protein CASRRTSGHYHSYEQYF.

CDR3 protein: CASSLRAGDTDTQYF. CDR3 DNA sequence: TGTGCCAGCAGCTTAAGAGCGGGGGACACAGATACGCAGTATTTT. This chain joins TRBV7-2 and TRBJ2-3; 8 nucleotides align to TRBD2. The length of the CDR3 is 15 residues. V lost 2 bases and J lost 2; bases outside the gene matches: 3. Per the germline V gene, CDR1 is SGHTA and CDR2 is FQGNSA.